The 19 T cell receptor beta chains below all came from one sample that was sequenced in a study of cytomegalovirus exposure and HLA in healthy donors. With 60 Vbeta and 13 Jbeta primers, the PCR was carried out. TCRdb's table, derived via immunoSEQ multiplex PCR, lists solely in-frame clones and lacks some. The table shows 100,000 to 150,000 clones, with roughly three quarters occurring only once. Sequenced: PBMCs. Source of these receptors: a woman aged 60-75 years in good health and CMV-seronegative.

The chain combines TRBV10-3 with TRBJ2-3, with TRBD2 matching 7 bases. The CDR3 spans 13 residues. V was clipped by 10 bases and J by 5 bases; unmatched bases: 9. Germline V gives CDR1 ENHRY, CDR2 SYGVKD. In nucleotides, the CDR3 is TGTGCCACGGGTTTGGGCGGGAGAGATACGCAGTATTTT. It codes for CATGLGGRDTQYF.

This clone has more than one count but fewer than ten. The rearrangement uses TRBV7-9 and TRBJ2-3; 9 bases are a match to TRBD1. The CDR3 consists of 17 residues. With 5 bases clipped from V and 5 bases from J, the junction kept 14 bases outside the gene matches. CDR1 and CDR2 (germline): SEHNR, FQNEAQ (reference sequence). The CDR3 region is CASSTWTGTGRGDTQYF. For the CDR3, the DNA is TGTGCCAGCAGCACCTGGACCGGGACAGGGAGAGGAGATACGCAGTATTTT.

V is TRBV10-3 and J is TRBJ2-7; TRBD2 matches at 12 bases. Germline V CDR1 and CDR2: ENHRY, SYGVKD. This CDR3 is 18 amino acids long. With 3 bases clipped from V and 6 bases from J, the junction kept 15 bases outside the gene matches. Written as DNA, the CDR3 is TGTGCCATCAGTGACCCTAATTCTAGCGGGGGGGCAATTAGCGAGCAGTACTTC. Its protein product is CAISDPNSSGGAISEQYF.

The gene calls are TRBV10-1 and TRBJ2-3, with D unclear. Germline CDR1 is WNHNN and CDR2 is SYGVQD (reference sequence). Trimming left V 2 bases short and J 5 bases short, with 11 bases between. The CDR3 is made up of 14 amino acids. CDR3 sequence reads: CASSEEPAGDTQYF. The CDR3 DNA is TGCGCCAGCAGTGAGGAACCTGCCGGAGATACGCAGTATTTT.

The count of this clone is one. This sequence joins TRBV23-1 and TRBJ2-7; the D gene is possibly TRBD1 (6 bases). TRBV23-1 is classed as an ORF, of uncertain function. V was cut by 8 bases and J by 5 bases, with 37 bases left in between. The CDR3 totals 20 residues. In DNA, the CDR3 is TGCGCCAGCCGGGCCCCCGTCACTACAGGGACCTCCTGGTCCTACGACGAGCAGTACTTC. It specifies CASRAPVTTGTSWSYDEQYF.

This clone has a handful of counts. For the CDR3, the DNA is TGCACCAGCAGCCAAGTATGCGGGAGGGCCCCCTACGAGCAGTACTTC. Translated, it gives CTSSQVCGRAPYEQYF. The chain carries TRBV1 and TRBJ2-7; the D call in the table, TRBD2, was not verified against the DNA. TRBV1 corresponds to a pseudogene. There are 16 residues in the CDR3.

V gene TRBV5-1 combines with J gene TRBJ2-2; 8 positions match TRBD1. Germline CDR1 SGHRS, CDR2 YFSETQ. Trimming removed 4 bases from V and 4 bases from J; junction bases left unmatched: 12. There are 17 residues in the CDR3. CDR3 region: CASSVNPGQAATGELFF. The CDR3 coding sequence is TGCGCCAGCAGCGTCAATCCGGGACAGGCGGCCACCGGGGAGCTGTTTTTT. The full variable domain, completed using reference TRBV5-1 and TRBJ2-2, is KAGVTQTPRYLIKTRGQQVTLSCSPISGHRSVSWYQQTPGQGLQFLFEYFSETQRNKGNFPGRFSGRQFSNSRSEMNVSTLELGDSALYLCASSVNPGQAATGELFFGEGSRLTVL.

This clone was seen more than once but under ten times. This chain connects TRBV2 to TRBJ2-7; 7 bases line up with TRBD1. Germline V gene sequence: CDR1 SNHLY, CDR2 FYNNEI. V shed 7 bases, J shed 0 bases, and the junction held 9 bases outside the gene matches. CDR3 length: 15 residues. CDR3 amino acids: CASNKDRVNSYEQYF. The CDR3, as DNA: TGTGCCAGCAATAAAGACAGGGTAAACTCCTACGAGCAGTACTTC.

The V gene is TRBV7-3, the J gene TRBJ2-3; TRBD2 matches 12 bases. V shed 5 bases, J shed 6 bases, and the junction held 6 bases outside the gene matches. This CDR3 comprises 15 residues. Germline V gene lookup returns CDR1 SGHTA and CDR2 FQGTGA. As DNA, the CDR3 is TGTGCCAGCAGCCGGACTAGCGGGGTCTGGGATACGCAGTATTTT. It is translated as CASSRTSGVWDTQYF.

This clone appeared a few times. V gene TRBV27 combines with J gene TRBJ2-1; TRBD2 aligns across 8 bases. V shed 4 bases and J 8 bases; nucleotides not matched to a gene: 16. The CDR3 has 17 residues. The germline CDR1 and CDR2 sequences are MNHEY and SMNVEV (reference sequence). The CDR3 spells CASSSRLAGPSSYEQFF. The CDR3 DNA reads TGTGCCAGCAGTTCCCGGTTAGCGGGACCCTCGTCCTATGAGCAGTTCTTC.

Here the CDR3 reads CASSPPAGLAGGGAGETQYF. The CDR3 DNA follows: TGTGCCAGCAGTCCCCCCGCGGGACTAGCGGGAGGCGGGGCGGGGGAGACCCAGTACTTC. This chain connects TRBV5-4 to TRBJ2-5; 15 bases fit TRBD2. J gave up 5 bases and V 5 bases, and 19 bases lay outside the gene matches. The CDR3 contains 20 residues. Germline CDR1 is SGHNT and CDR2 is YYREEE (reference sequence).

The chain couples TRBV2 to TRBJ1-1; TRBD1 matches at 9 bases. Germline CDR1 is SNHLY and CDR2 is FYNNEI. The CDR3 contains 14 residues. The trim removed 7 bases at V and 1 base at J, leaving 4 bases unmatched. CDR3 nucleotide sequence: TGTGCCAGCACTTCACAGGGGGCGAACACTGAAGCTTTCTTT. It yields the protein CASTSQGANTEAFF.

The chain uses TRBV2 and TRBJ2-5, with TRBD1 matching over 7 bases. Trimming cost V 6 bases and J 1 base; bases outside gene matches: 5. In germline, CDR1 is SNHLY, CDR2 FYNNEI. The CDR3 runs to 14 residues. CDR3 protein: CASRQDRLQETQYF. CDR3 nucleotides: TGTGCCAGCAGACAGGACAGGCTCCAAGAGACCCAGTACTTC.

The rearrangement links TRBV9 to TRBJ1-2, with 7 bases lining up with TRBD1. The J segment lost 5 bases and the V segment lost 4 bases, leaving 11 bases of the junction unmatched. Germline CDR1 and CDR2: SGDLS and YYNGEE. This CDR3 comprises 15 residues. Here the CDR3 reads CASSPRSTGIYGYTF. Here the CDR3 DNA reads TGTGCCAGCAGCCCGAGATCGACAGGGATATATGGCTACACCTTC.

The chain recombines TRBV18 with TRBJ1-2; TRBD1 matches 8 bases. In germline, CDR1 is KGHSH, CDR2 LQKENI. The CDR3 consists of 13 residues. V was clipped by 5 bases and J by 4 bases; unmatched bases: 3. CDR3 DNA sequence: TGTGCCAGCTCAGCTGGACAGGGCTATGGCTACACCTTC. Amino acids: CASSAGQGYGYTF.

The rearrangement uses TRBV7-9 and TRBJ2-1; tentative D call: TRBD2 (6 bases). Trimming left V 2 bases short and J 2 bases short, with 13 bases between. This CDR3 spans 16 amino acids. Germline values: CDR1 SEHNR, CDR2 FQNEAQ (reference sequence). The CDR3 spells CASSLRRGRAYNEQFF. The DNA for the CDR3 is TGTGCCAGCAGCTTAAGGCGGGGAAGGGCCTACAATGAGCAGTTCTTC.

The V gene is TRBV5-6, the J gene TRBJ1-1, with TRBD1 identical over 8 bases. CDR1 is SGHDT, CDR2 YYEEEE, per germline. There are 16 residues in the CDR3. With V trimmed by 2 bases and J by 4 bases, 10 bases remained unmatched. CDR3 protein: CASSLDRGPRATEAFF. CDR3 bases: TGTGCCAGCAGCTTAGACAGGGGCCCCAGGGCCACTGAAGCTTTCTTT.

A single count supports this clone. The CDR3 sequence is CASRGTGMEGYTF. DNA for the CDR3: TGTGCCAGCAGGGGGACAGGGATGGAAGGCTACACCTTC. This chain links TRBV2 with TRBJ1-2, with 9 bases identical to TRBD1. Trimming cost V 6 bases and J 8 bases; bases outside gene matches: 7. The CDR3 totals 13 residues. Germline V CDR1 and CDR2: SNHLY, FYNNEI.

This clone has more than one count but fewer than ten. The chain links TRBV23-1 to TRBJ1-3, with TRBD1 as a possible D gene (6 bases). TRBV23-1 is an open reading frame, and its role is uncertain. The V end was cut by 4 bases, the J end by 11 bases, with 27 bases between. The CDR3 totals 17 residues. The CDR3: CASSRPAGTSLPRSIYF. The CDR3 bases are TGCGCCAGCAGTCGGCCCGCCGGGACATCCCTCCCCAGGTCCATATATTTT.